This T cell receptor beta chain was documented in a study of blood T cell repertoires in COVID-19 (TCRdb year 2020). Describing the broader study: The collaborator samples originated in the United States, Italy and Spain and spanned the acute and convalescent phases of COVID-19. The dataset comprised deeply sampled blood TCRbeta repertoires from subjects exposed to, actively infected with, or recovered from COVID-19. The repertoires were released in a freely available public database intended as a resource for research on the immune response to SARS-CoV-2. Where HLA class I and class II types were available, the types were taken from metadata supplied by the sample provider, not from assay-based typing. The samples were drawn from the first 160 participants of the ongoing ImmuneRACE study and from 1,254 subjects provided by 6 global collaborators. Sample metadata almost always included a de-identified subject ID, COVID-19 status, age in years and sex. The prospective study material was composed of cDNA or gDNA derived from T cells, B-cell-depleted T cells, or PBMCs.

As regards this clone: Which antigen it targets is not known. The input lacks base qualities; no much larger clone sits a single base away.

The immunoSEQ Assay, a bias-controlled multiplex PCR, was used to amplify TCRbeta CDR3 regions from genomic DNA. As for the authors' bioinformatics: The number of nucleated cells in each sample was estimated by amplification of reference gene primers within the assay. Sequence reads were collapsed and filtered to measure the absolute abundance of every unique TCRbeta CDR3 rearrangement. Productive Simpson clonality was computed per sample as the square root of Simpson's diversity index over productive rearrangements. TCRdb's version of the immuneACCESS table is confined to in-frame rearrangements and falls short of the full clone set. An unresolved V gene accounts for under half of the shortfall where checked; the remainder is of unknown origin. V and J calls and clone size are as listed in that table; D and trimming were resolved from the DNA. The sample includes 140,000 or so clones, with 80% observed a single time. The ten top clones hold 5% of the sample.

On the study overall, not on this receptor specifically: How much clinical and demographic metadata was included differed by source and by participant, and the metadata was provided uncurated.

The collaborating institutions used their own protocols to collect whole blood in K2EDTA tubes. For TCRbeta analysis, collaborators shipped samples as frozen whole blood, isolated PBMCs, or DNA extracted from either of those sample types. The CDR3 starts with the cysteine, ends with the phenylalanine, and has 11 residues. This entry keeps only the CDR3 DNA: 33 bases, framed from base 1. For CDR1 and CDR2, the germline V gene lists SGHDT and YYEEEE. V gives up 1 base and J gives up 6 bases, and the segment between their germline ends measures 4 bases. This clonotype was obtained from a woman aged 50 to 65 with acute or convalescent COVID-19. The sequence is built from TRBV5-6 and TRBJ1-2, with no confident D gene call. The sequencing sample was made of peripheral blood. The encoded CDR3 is CASSLIDGYTF. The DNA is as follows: TGTGCCAGCAGCTTGATAGATGGCTACACCTTC.